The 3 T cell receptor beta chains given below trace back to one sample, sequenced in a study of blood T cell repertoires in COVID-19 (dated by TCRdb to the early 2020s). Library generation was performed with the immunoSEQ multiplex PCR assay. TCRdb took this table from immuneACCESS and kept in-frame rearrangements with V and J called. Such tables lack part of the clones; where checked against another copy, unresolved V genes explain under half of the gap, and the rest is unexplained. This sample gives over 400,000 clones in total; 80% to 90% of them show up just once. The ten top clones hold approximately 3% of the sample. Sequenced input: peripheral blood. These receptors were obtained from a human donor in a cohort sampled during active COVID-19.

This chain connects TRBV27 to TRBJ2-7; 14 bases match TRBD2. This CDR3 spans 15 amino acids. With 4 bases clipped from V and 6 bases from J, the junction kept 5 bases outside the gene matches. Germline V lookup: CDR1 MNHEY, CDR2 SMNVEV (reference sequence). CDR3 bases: TGTGCCAGCAGTTCCCGACTAGCGGGAGGGAGCGAGCAGTACTTC. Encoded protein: CASSSRLAGGSEQYF.

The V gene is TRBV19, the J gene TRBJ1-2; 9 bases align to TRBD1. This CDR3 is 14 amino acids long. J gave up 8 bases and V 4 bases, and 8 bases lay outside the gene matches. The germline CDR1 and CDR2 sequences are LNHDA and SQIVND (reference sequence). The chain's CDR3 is CASSSWTGVFGYTF. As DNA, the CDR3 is TGTGCCAGTAGTAGTTGGACAGGGGTCTTCGGCTACACCTTC. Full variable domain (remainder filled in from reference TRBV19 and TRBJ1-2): DGGITQSPKYLFRKEGQNVTLSCEQNLNHDAMYWYRQDPGQGLRLIYYSQIVNDFQKGDIAEGYSVSREKKESFPLTVTSAQKNPTAFYLCASSSWTGVFGYTFGSGTRLTVV.

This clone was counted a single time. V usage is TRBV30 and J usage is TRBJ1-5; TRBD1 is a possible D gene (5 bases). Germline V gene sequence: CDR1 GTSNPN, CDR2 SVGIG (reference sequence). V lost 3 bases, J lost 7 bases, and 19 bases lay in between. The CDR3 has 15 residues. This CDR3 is CAWSARPQGPQPQHF. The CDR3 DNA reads TGTGCCTGGAGCGCCCGTCCGCAGGGTCCCCAGCCCCAGCATTTT.